These T cell receptor beta chains were read from a single sample in a study of T cell responses to AZD1222 COVID-19 vaccine. Data came from immunoSEQ multiplex PCR; TCRdb stores just in-frame clones and leaves some out. The sample lists around 130,000 clones, 90% to 95% occurring once. The sample here was peripheral blood, taken on day 0 of AZD1222 vaccination. The receptors were gathered from an adult in good health. Each CDR3 is given with its conserved first and last residue. D genes are given only for firm matches. Clone size appears in some rows only: once, few, many, or a class for an expanded clone.

CASSLKGSMDTEAFF	TGCGCCAGCAGCTTAAAGGGCAGCATGGACACTGAAGCTTTCTTT	-	-	TRBV5-1	TRBJ1-1
CAWSAQHSGNTIYF	TGTGCCTGGAGTGCTCAGCACTCTGGAAACACCATATATTTT	-	-	TRBV30	TRBJ1-3
CASSVSGQETQYF	TGTGCCAGCAGCGTCTCGGGACAAGAGACCCAGTACTTC	-	-	TRBV9	TRBJ2-5
CASSQGNTQGGGYTF	TGCGCCAGCAGCCAAGGAAACACGCAGGGAGGAGGCTACACCTTC	-	-	TRBV4-3	TRBJ1-2
CASRLGRTIQETQYF	TGTGCCAGCAGACTAGGTAGAACCATCCAAGAGACCCAGTACTTC	-	-	TRBV7-9	TRBJ2-5
CASSSPGVAGVETQYF	TGTGCCAGCAGTTCCCCAGGTGTAGCGGGAGTAGAGACCCAGTACTTC	-	TRBD2	TRBV28	TRBJ2-5
CASSSGGWGRKVYEQYF	TGTGCCAGCAGTTCGGGGGGATGGGGCCGCAAGGTCTACGAGCAGTACTTC	once	TRBD2	TRBV28	TRBJ2-7
CASSEQSNQPQHF	TGTGCCAGCAGTGAACAGTCCAATCAGCCCCAGCATTTT	-	-	TRBV6-1	TRBJ1-5
CASGLVRGTRAEAFF	TGTGCTAGTGGTTTGGTACGAGGGACTAGGGCTGAAGCTTTCTTT	-	-	TRBV12-5	TRBJ1-1
CASSPLGGTPSEQYF	TGTGCCAGCAGCCCACTCGGGGGGACCCCTTCCGAGCAGTACTTC	once	TRBD2	TRBV2	TRBJ2-7
CASSGETDTQYF	TGTGCCAGCAGCGGCGAGACAGATACGCAGTATTTT	-	-	TRBV9	TRBJ2-3
CASSHRTRPRYEQYF	TGTGCCAGCAGCCACCGGACAAGGCCTCGTTACGAGCAGTACTTC	-	-	TRBV16	TRBJ2-7
CASSFPWRAGWVDNSHEQYF	TGTGCCAGCAGCTTTCCGTGGCGGGCAGGGTGGGTGGATAATAGCCACGAGCAGTACTTC	-	-	TRBV5-8	TRBJ2-7
CASGDTRDRVASNYGYTF	TGTGCCAGCGGTGACACCCGGGACAGGGTAGCCTCTAACTATGGCTACACCTTC	-	TRBD1	TRBV6-1	TRBJ1-2
CASSLRGETQYF	TGTGCCAGCAGCCTTCGTGGGGAGACCCAGTACTTC	-	-	TRBV11-2	TRBJ2-5
CASSIGTTAYEQYF	TGTGCCAGCTCAATAGGGACCACTGCCTACGAGCAGTACTTC	few	-	TRBV18	TRBJ2-7
CASSQTGSNQPQHF	TGTGCCAGCAGCCAGACAGGGTCCAATCAGCCCCAGCATTTT	-	TRBD1	TRBV7-2	TRBJ1-5
CASSQSLGTNTGELFF	TGTGCCAGCAGCCAAAGTTTGGGGACAAACACCGGGGAGCTGTTTTTT	-	-	TRBV4-2	TRBJ2-2
CATSRGTEMRAFF	TGTGCCACCAGCAGAGGGACGGAAATGCGAGCTTTCTTT	once	-	TRBV15	TRBJ1-1
CASSQRGTGGYAEAFF	TGTGCCAGCAGCCAAAGGGGGACAGGGGGCTACGCTGAAGCTTTCTTT	-	TRBD1	TRBV7-3	TRBJ1-1
CASSLAWTGPNEKLFF	TGTGCCAGCAGCTTAGCGTGGACAGGCCCAAATGAAAAACTGTTTTTT	-	TRBD1	TRBV7-9	TRBJ1-4
CASRLRRNTETTGELFF	TGTGCCAGCAGACTGCGGCGAAACACCGAGACAACCGGGGAGCTGTTTTTT	-	-	TRBV11-2	TRBJ2-2
CASSLGGTDTQYF	TGCGCCAGCAGCTTGGGGGGCACAGATACGCAGTATTTT	once	-	TRBV5-1	TRBJ2-3
CASSFRSGTLQETQYF	TGTGCCAGCAGCTTTCGGTCGGGTACCCTCCAAGAGACCCAGTACTTC	-	-	TRBV7-2	TRBJ2-5
CASSFSGFGDQPQHF	TGTGCCAGCAGTTTTTCAGGGTTTGGGGATCAGCCCCAGCATTTT	-	-	TRBV27	TRBJ1-5
CASSLFYTDSIYGYTF	TGTGCCAGCAGCTTATTCTATACGGACTCAATCTATGGCTACACCTTC	-	-	TRBV7-3	TRBJ1-2
CASIRTTAREETQYF	TGTGCCAGCATTAGAACGACAGCCCGGGAAGAGACCCAGTACTTC	-	-	TRBV2	TRBJ2-5
CASSFRAARGYGYTF	TGTGCCAGCAGTTTCCGCGCCGCGAGGGGTTATGGCTACACCTTC	-	-	TRBV27	TRBJ1-2
CASNIGGGGNQPQHF	TGTGCCAGCAATATTGGGGGGGGAGGCAATCAGCCCCAGCATTTT	-	-	TRBV28	TRBJ1-5
CASRPAGSSYGYTF	TGTGCCAGCCGACCGGCGGGCTCTTCCTATGGCTACACCTTC	-	-	TRBV6-5	TRBJ1-2
CASSSDRTDLRGQPQHF	TGTGCCAGCAGCTCGGACCGGACGGACCTCCGGGGTCAGCCCCAGCATTTT	-	-	TRBV7-9	TRBJ1-5
CASSLPSGDGNEKLFF	TGTGCCAGCAGTTTACCCTCTGGGGACGGTAATGAAAAACTGTTTTTT	-	-	TRBV28	TRBJ1-4
CASSLYGQVLGQPQHF	TGTGCCAGCAGCTTATACGGACAGGTGTTGGGTCAGCCCCAGCATTTT	-	TRBD1	TRBV5-8	TRBJ1-5
CASSSSYGYTF	TGTGCCAGCAGCTCCTCCTATGGCTACACCTTC	-	-	TRBV5-6	TRBJ1-2
CASSPGLGEVDEQYF	TGTGCCAGCAGTCCTGGACTAGGCGAGGTGGACGAGCAGTACTTC	once	TRBD2	TRBV28	TRBJ2-7
CASSSDRVPYEQYF	TGCGCCAGCAGCTCGGACAGGGTTCCCTACGAGCAGTACTTC	-	TRBD1	TRBV5-1	TRBJ2-7
CASSTKREGTDTQYF	TGTGCCAGCAGCACGAAAAGGGAGGGCACAGATACGCAGTATTTT	-	-	TRBV7-3	TRBJ2-3
CASRLVDGYTF	TGTGCCAGCAGGCTAGTCGATGGCTACACCTTC	once	-	TRBV28	TRBJ1-2
CASSLRDTQYF	TGTGCCAGCAGTTTGAGAGATACGCAGTATTTT	-	-	TRBV12-3/TRBV12-4	TRBJ2-3
CASSQDSGGDYNSPLHF	TGTGCCAGCAGCCAAGATTCGGGGGGAGATTATAATTCACCCCTCCACTTT	-	-	TRBV3-1/TRBV3-2	TRBJ1-6
CASSVEGVRGEQFF	TGTGCCAGCAGCGTAGAAGGAGTTAGGGGTGAGCAGTTCTTC	-	-	TRBV9	TRBJ2-1
CASSLILGANTEAFF	TGTGCCAGCAGCTTAATCTTGGGGGCGAACACTGAAGCTTTCTTT	-	-	TRBV13	TRBJ1-1
CASSKDRESGQPQHF	TGTGCCAGTAGTAAAGACAGGGAATCTGGTCAGCCCCAGCATTTT	-	TRBD1	TRBV19	TRBJ1-5
CASSLRWLAGANTGELFF	TGTGCCAGCAGTTTACGGTGGCTAGCGGGAGCGAACACCGGGGAGCTGTTTTTT	-	TRBD2	TRBV28	TRBJ2-2
CASSKGQGSGNTIYF	TGTGCCAGCTCAAAGGGACAGGGTTCTGGAAACACCATATATTTT	-	TRBD1	TRBV18	TRBJ1-3
CATSVRDYGYTF	TGTGCCACCAGTGTACGGGATTATGGCTACACCTTC	once	-	TRBV24-1	TRBJ1-2
CASRAQGRTSYGYTF	TGTGCCAGCAGGGCTCAGGGGCGCACTAGCTATGGCTACACCTTC	few	-	TRBV28	TRBJ1-2